These 19 T cell receptor beta chains share one sample of origin, sequenced in a study of cytomegalovirus exposure and HLA in healthy donors. PCR employed 60 Vbeta and 13 Jbeta primers. Method: immunoSEQ multiplex PCR; TCRdb's copy keeps in-frame clones and lacks some. The sample consists of 100,000 to 150,000 clones, roughly 68% of them appearing once. The sequencing input was PBMCs. The receptors originated from a woman aged 50 to 65 in good health and CMV-seropositive.

The J gene is TRBJ1-6, the V gene TRBV5-4, with 8 bases aligning to TRBD1. Germline V gives CDR1 SGHNT, CDR2 YYREEE (reference sequence). CDR3 length: 15 residues. The V gene end was trimmed by 4 bases and the J gene end by 8 bases; junction bases not matched to a gene: 8. The DNA for the CDR3 is TGTGCCAGCAGCCCTCGGACAGGGACGGATTCACCCCTCCACTTT. It specifies CASSPRTGTDSPLHF.

This clone was counted a few times. The CDR3 sequence is CASSFGDSKNTEAFF. CDR3 nucleotides: TGTGCCAGCAGCTTTGGTGACAGCAAGAACACTGAAGCTTTCTTT. The chain couples TRBV5-5 to TRBJ1-1, with D tentatively TRBD1 (5 bases). The CDR3 is 15 amino acids. Germline loops: CDR1 SGHKS, CDR2 YYEKEE (reference sequence). Trimming stripped 2 bases from V and 1 base from J, with 12 bases between.

The chain is built from TRBV11-2 and TRBJ2-5; possibly TRBD2 for D (7 bases). The CDR3 is made up of 13 amino acids. Trimming took 5 bases from V and 4 from J, leaving 11 bases between them. CDR1 is SGHAT, CDR2 FQNNGV, per germline. Here the CDR3 reads CASSQGRAETQYF. The CDR3 nucleotides are TGTGCCAGCAGCCAGGGGAGGGCAGAGACCCAGTACTTC.

J is TRBJ1-6 and V is TRBV25-1; 7 bases are shared with TRBD1. V dropped 5 bases and J dropped 7; count of bases not matched to a gene: 8. Germline assignment: CDR1 MGHDK and CDR2 SYGVNS. This CDR3 is built from 15 residues. In nucleotides, the CDR3 is TGTGCCAGCAGTACGCCAGGGACAGCCAATTCACCCCTCCACTTT. It yields the protein CASSTPGTANSPLHF.

This clone has a single count. The CDR3 bases are TGCGCCAGCAGTGACCAGGGCGGTCGGAGTGAAGCTTTCTTT. Its translation is CASSDQGGRSEAFF. The chain uses TRBV10-2 and TRBJ1-1; weak D call: TRBD1 (5 bases). Looked up from germline, CDR1 is WSHSY and CDR2 is SAAADI. The V gene lost 3 bases and the J gene lost 7 bases, with 15 bases spanning the gap. CDR3 length equals 14 residues.

Only a few counts were recorded for this clone. The chain has TRBV6-5 and TRBJ1-4; D ambiguous. Germline V lookup: CDR1 MNHEY, CDR2 SVGAGI. Trimming took 5 bases from V and 8 from J, leaving 9 bases between them. This CDR3 has 12 residues. CDR3 DNA sequence: TGTGCCAGCAGTAGGGAGAACGAAAAACTGTTTTTT. Protein: CASSRENEKLFF.

This clone was detected a few times. The gene calls are TRBV27 and TRBJ2-5; 10 bases are a match to TRBD2. The junction had 4 bases not matched to a gene; V was cut back by 4 bases and J by 2 bases. The CDR3 covers 15 residues. The germline V gene encodes CDR1 MNHEY and CDR2 SMNVEV (reference sequence). CDR3 amino acids: CASSSNSGGQETQYF. CDR3 DNA: TGTGCCAGCAGTTCGAATAGCGGGGGGCAAGAGACCCAGTACTTC.

This clone came up a few times. V is TRBV9 and J is TRBJ2-2; possibly TRBD2 for D (6 bases). This CDR3 is 15 amino acids long. V lost 5 bases and J 3 bases, leaving 14 bases between the germline ends. The germline CDR1 and CDR2 sequences are SGDLS and YYNGEE. As DNA, the CDR3 is TGTGCCAGCAGGTGGGGCGGGGCAGACACCGGGGAGCTGTTTTTT. Translated: CASRWGGADTGELFF.

This chain uses TRBV4-1 with TRBJ1-2; 9 bases agree with TRBD1. V was pared by 1 base and J by 7 bases, with 1 base of the junction left unmatched. CDR3 length: 13 residues. CDR1 is MGHRA, CDR2 YSYEKL, per germline. In nucleotides, the CDR3 is TGCGCCAGCAGCCAAGGGACAGGGGCTGGCTACACCTTC. This gives the protein CASSQGTGAGYTF.

The chain uses TRBV6-1 and TRBJ1-2; 7 bases are shared with TRBD1. The CDR3 is 15 residues long. The junction had 8 bases not matched to a gene; V was cut back by 6 bases and J by 1 base. Looked up from germline, CDR1 is MNHNS and CDR2 is SASEGT. CDR3 residues: CASRVSQGVNYGYTF. The CDR3 DNA is TGTGCCAGCAGGGTATCTCAGGGGGTTAACTATGGCTACACCTTC.

J is TRBJ2-3 and V is TRBV6-5, with a weak D call TRBD2 (6 bases). The CDR3 spans 15 residues. Between the trimmed V and J ends, which lost 2 bases and 4 bases, there was a span of 13 bases. The germline gives CDR1 MNHEY, CDR2 SVGAGI. CDR3 nucleotides: TGTGCCAGCAGTTACGCGGGAAAGGGAGCAGATACGCAGTATTTT. Its protein product is CASSYAGKGADTQYF.

This clone was counted a few times. The gene calls are TRBV27 and TRBJ2-2; D remains ambiguous. The CDR3 extends over 16 amino acids. CDR1 and CDR2 (germline): MNHEY, SMNVEV (reference sequence). With 7 bases removed from V and 0 bases from J, the gap between germline ends came to 15 bases. CDR3 residues: CASNPRRMANTGELFF. For the CDR3, the DNA is TGTGCCAGCAACCCGAGGCGGATGGCGAACACCGGGGAGCTGTTTTTT.

The J gene is TRBJ2-3, the V gene TRBV19, with 12 bases fitting TRBD2. The germline V gene encodes CDR1 LNHDA and CDR2 SQIVND (reference sequence). V gave up 5 bases and J gave up 4 bases; unmatched junction bases: 7. This CDR3 comprises 16 residues. CDR3: CASSPRLAGEADTQYF. In DNA form, the CDR3 reads TGTGCCAGTAGTCCCAGACTAGCGGGGGAGGCAGATACGCAGTATTTT. Combining the CDR3 with reference TRBV19 and TRBJ2-3 gives the whole variable domain DGGITQSPKYLFRKEGQNVTLSCEQNLNHDAMYWYRQDPGQGLRLIYYSQIVNDFQKGDIAEGYSVSREKKESFPLTVTSAQKNPTAFYLCASSPRLAGEADTQYFGPGTRLTVL.

The V call is TRBV7-6, the J call TRBJ1-2; no definite D call. V lost 8 bases, J lost 7 bases, and 14 bases lay in between. Germline-derived CDR1 and CDR2 are SGHVS and FNYEAQ. There are 12 residues in the CDR3. CDR3 bases: TGTGCCAGCGGCAACCGGGTGGGTGGCTACACCTTC. This translates into CASGNRVGGYTF. Drawing the rest from reference TRBV7-6 and TRBJ1-2, the complete variable domain is GAGVSQSPRYKVTKRGQDVALRCDPISGHVSLYWYRQALGQGPEFLTYFNYEAQQDKSGLPNDRFSAERPEGSISTLTIQRTEQRDSAMYRCASGNRVGGYTFGSGTRLTVV.

A few counts support this clone. The J gene is TRBJ1-5, the V gene TRBV11-2; 8 nucleotides align to TRBD1. Germline CDR1 is SGHAT and CDR2 is FQNNGV. The CDR3 sequence is 12 residues long. The trim removed 6 bases at V and 7 bases at J, leaving 2 bases unmatched. In nucleotides, the CDR3 is TGTGCCAGCAGTTACAGGGGGCAGCCCCAGCATTTT. Its translation: CASSYRGQPQHF.

The chain joins TRBV13 to TRBJ2-1; D not certain. The CDR3 spans 15 residues. From germline, CDR1 is PRHDT and CDR2 FYEKMQ (reference sequence). Trimming stripped 2 bases from V and 1 base from J, with 9 bases between. CDR3 loop: CASSLRVESYNEQFF. The CDR3, as DNA: TGTGCCAGCAGCTTAAGAGTAGAGTCCTACAATGAGCAGTTCTTC.

This clone was seen a handful of times. The chain carries TRBV5-1 and TRBJ1-1, with D maybe TRBD1 (5 bases). CDR1 SGHRS and CDR2 YFSETQ come from the germline V gene. Trimming pared 6 bases from V and 4 bases from J, leaving 13 bases between. The CDR3 consists of 13 residues. CDR3 protein: CASTLRGSTEAFF. The DNA for the CDR3 is TGCGCCAGCACCCTACGGGGGAGCACTGAAGCTTTCTTT.

The chain has TRBV19 and TRBJ1-4; D not certain. The germline V and J ends were trimmed by 8 bases and 3 bases, with 10 bases remaining between them. Germline V lookup: CDR1 LNHDA, CDR2 SQIVND (reference sequence). CDR3 length: 13 residues. The CDR3 coding sequence is TGTGCCAGTTCGCGGTCGGCTAATGAAAAACTGTTTTTT. This gives the protein CASSRSANEKLFF.

The chain joins TRBV5-1 to TRBJ1-1; no reliable D call. This CDR3 is 14 amino acids long. V dropped 4 bases and J dropped 2 bases, with 12 bases sitting between them. Germline CDR1 and CDR2: SGHRS and YFSETQ. The CDR3 protein is CASSPLGRNTEAFF. The CDR3 DNA sequence: TGCGCCAGCAGCCCTCTAGGGAGAAACACTGAAGCTTTCTTT.